The 18 T cell receptor beta chains given below trace back to one sample, sequenced in a study of CD8+CD57+ T cells in acquired aplastic anemia. Investigators profiled TCR beta VDJ and CDR3 from genomic DNA template. TCRdb itself ran the reads through MiXCR, one entry per CDR3 protein. Of about 170,000 distinct CDR3 sequences listed, approximately 44% are singletons. The sequencing sample was made of sorted CD4+, CD8+, or CD8+CD57+ T cells (not recorded which) from PBMCs. The origin of the receptors is a human donor in good health.

Comment on this clonotype: This clone may be a read error of a much larger clone one base away. The chain is built from TRBV13 and TRBJ2-7; 9 bases match TRBD2. Germline assignment: CDR1 PRHDT and CDR2 FYEKMQ (reference sequence). The CDR3 runs 15 residues. DNA of the CDR3: TGTGCCGGCAGTTTTCGTAGCGGGAGTGTCTACGAGCAGTACTTC. The encoded protein is CAGSFRSGSVYEQYF. Complete variable domain (other parts from reference TRBV13 and TRBJ2-7): AAGVIQSPRHLIKEKRETATLKCYPIPRHDTVYWYQQGPGQDPQFLISFYEKMQSDKGSIPDRFSAQQFSDYHSELNMSSLELGDSALYFCAGSFRSGSVYEQYFGPGTRLTVT.

Details on this clonotype: Just one base apart from a much larger clone, this may be a read error. The rearrangement links TRBV5-6 to TRBJ2-6; the D is unclear. V was cut by 4 bases and J by 1 base, with 12 bases left in between. The CDR3 is made up of 16 amino acids. The germline V gene has CDR1 SGHDT and CDR2 YYEEEE. CDR3 in amino acids: CASSLGPQSGANVLTF. The DNA of the CDR3 is TGTGCCAGCAGCCTCGGACCACAATCTGGGGCCAACGTCCTGACTTTC.

V is TRBV11-1 and J is TRBJ2-1, with D unclear. This CDR3 contains 17 residues. From germline, CDR1 is SGHAT and CDR2 FQDESV (reference sequence). Trimming left V 6 bases short and J 9 bases short, with 27 bases between. The CDR3 region has the DNA TGTGCCAGCAGGCCCCCCCGGCGTGAGCTCCGGGTGATTGAGCAGTTCTTC. This gives the protein CASRPPRRELRVIEQFF.

This clonotype was seen at least ten times. The chain employs TRBV5-1 and TRBJ2-2; D call uncertain. CDR3 length: 15 residues. In germline, CDR1 is SGHRS, CDR2 YFSETQ. V was clipped by 2 bases and J by 1 base, with 9 bases between them. DNA of the CDR3: TGCGCCAGCAGCTTCCTCCTGATGAACACCGGGGAGCTGTTTTTT. It encodes CASSFLLMNTGELFF.

This clonotype was found a few times. The rearrangement links TRBV7-6 to TRBJ1-5; D is unresolved. Trimming shortened V by 4 bases and J by 0 bases, and 4 bases separated the two germline ends. The CDR3 totals 13 residues. Germline loops: CDR1 SGHVS, CDR2 FNYEAQ. DNA of the CDR3: TGTGCCAGCAGCTCATATAGCAATCAGCCCCAGCATTTT. This encodes CASSSYSNQPQHF.

This clonotype has a handful of counts. The gene calls are TRBV28 and TRBJ1-1; D is perhaps TRBD1 (5 bases). This CDR3 is 13 amino acids long. The V gene's germline CDR1 is MDHEN and CDR2 SYDVKM. V lost 3 bases and J 5 bases, leaving 10 bases between the germline ends. The CDR3 here is CASSFVRDTEAFF. The CDR3 DNA reads TGTGCCAGCAGTTTTGTCAGGGATACTGAAGCTTTCTTT.

The gene calls are TRBV5-1 and TRBJ2-3; D could derive from TRBD1 or TRBD2 (5 bases each). This CDR3 has 15 amino acids. V was cut by 4 bases and J by 0 bases, with 12 bases left in between. Germline lookup yields CDR1 SGHRS and CDR2 YFSETQ. The CDR3 DNA follows: TGCGCCAGCAGCCCCAGGGACCAGAGCACAGATACGCAGTATTTT. Encoded protein: CASSPRDQSTDTQYF.

This clonotype was observed a few times. CDR3 sequence reads: CASRLAGGNEQFF. The CDR3 DNA follows: TGTGCCAGTCGACTAGCGGGGGGCAATGAGCAGTTCTTC. This chain uses TRBV6-1 with TRBJ2-1, with 13 nucleotides matching TRBD2. Unmatched junction bases numbered 2, after V lost 9 bases and J lost 6 bases. The CDR3 extends over 13 amino acids. CDR1 MNHNS and CDR2 SASEGT come from the germline V gene.

This chain's CDR3 is CAWSVGSNQPQHF. Here the CDR3 DNA reads TGTGCCTGGAGTGTTGGCAGCAATCAGCCCCAGCATTTT. The chain uses TRBV30 and TRBJ1-5; D gene unclear. Germline CDR1 is GTSNPN and CDR2 is SVGIG (reference sequence). The CDR3 totals 13 residues. V gave up 0 bases and J gave up 1 base, with 4 bases separating them.

This clonotype came up many times. The CDR3 is CATSRDGGGEQFF. The CDR3 bases are TGTGCCACCAGCAGAGATGGGGGGGGGGAGCAGTTCTTC. This chain joins TRBV15 and TRBJ2-1; TRBD2 agrees at 7 bases. Trimming removed 0 bases from V and 10 bases from J; junction bases left unmatched: 3. Germline V lookup: CDR1 LNHNV, CDR2 YYDKDF (reference sequence). The CDR3 has 13 residues.

This chain connects TRBV12-3 or TRBV12-4 to TRBJ2-2; D unresolved. The CDR3 totals 11 residues. Trimming shortened V by 6 bases and J by 5 bases, and 4 bases separated the two germline ends. The CDR3 DNA follows: TGTGCCAGCAGACAAACCGGGGAGCTGTTTTTT. Translating gives CASRQTGELFF.

The chain has TRBV10-3 and TRBJ1-6; possibly TRBD1 for D (6 bases). In germline, CDR1 is ENHRY, CDR2 SYGVKD. V lost 11 bases to trimming and J lost 6 bases, with 14 bases between them. This CDR3 comprises 13 residues. In DNA, the CDR3 is TGTGCCGGGCGACAGGACCGTAATTCACCCCTCCACTTT. As protein: CAGRQDRNSPLHF.

V and J are TRBV29-1 and TRBJ1-2, with 9 bases aligning to TRBD1. There are 14 residues in the CDR3. Germline trimming cut 6 bases from V and 3 bases from J; bases unmatched to any gene: 8. Per germline, CDR1 SQVTM and CDR2 ANQGSEA. CDR3 residues: CSVRQGGYDYGYTF. CDR3 DNA sequence: TGCAGCGTCAGACAGGGGGGGTATGACTATGGCTACACCTTC.

This clonotype has only a few counts. This chain links TRBV10-1 with TRBJ2-2; D ambiguous. Germline CDR1 is WNHNN and CDR2 is SYGVQD (reference sequence). CDR3 size: 13 residues. Trimming removed 3 bases from V and 6 bases from J, with 8 bases in between. Here the CDR3 DNA reads TGCGCCAGCAGTGATCTTCCTCCCGGGGAGCTGTTTTTT. Its protein is CASSDLPPGELFF.

This clonotype appeared a few times. The V and J genes are TRBV19 and TRBJ1-4; D gene ambiguous. From germline, CDR1 is LNHDA and CDR2 SQIVND (reference sequence). The V gene lost 3 bases and the J gene lost 4 bases, with 9 bases spanning the gap. The CDR3 totals 14 residues. The CDR3 nucleotides are TGTGCCAGTAGTATGAGTGGGAATAATGAAAAACTGTTTTTT. Its protein product is CASSMSGNNEKLFF.

This clonotype has a handful of counts. The chain carries TRBV12-3 or TRBV12-4 and TRBJ1-2; 7 positions match TRBD1. The CDR3 contains 16 residues. V shed 8 bases, J shed 0 bases, and the junction held 12 bases outside the gene matches. This chain's CDR3 is CASAWDDRETNYGYTF. As DNA, the CDR3 is TGTGCCAGCGCGTGGGATGACAGGGAGACTAACTATGGCTACACCTTC.

The CDR3: CSARPARQETQYF. Written as DNA, the CDR3 is TGCAGTGCTAGACCGGCCCGCCAAGAGACCCAGTACTTC. The V call is TRBV20-1, the J call TRBJ2-5; D gene ambiguous. V was trimmed by 2 bases and J by 1 base, leaving 8 bases between them. Germline V lookup: CDR1 DFQATT, CDR2 SNEGSKA (reference sequence). CDR3 length: 13 amino acids.

Concerning this clonotype itself: A junction end diverges from the germline sequence, so it may reflect a read error. V gene TRBV2 combines with J gene TRBJ2-7; 8 nucleotides agree with TRBD2. CDR1 and CDR2 (germline): SNHLY, FYNNEI. The CDR3 is 14 amino acids. CDR3 sequence (DNA): TGTGCCAGCAGGGAAGCGGGGGCGGGTCACGAGCAGTACTTC. The encoded protein is CASREAGAGHEQYF.